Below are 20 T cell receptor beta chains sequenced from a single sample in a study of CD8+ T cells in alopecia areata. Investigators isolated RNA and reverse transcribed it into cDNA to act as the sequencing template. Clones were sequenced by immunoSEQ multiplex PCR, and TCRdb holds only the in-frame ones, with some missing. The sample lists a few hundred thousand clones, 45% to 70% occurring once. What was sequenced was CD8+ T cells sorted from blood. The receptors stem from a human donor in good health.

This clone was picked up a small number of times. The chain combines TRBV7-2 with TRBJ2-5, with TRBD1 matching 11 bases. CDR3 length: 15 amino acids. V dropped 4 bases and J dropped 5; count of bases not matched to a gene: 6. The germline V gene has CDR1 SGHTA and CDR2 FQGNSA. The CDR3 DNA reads TGTGCCAGCAGCTACTGGGACAGGGGGTCGGAGACCCAGTACTTC. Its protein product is CASSYWDRGSETQYF.

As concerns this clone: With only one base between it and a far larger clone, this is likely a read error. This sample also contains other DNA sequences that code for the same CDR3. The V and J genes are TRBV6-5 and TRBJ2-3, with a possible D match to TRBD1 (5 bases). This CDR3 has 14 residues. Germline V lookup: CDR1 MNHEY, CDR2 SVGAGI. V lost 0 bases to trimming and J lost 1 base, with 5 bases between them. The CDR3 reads CASSYSGGTDTQYF. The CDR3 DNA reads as TGTGCCAGCAGTTACTCAGGGGGCACAGATACGCAGTATTTT.

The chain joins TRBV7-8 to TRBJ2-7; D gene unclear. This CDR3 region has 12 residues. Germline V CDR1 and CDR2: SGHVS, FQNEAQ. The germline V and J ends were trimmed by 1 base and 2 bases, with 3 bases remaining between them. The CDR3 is CASSLGTYEQYF. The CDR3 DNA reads TGTGCCAGCAGCTTAGGTACCTACGAGCAGTACTTC.

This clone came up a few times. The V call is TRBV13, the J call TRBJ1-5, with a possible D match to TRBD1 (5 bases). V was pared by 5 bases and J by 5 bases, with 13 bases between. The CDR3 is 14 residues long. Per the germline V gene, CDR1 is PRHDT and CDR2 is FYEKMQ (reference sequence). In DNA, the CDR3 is TGTGCCAGCAGCAAAGCAGGGAATGATCAGCCCCAGCATTTT. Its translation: CASSKAGNDQPQHF.

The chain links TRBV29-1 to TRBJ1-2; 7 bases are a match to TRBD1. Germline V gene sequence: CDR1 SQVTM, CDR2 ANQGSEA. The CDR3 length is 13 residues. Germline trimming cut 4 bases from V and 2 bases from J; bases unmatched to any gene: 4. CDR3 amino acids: CSVVGQTNYGYTF. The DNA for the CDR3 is TGCAGCGTTGTGGGACAGACCAACTATGGCTACACCTTC.

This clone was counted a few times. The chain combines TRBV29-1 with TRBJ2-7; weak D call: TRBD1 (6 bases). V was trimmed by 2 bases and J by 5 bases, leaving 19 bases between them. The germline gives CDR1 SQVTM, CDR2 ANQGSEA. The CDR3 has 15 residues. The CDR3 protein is CSVERETGLSHEQYF. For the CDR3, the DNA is TGCAGCGTTGAAAGGGAAACAGGGTTGTCCCACGAGCAGTACTTC.

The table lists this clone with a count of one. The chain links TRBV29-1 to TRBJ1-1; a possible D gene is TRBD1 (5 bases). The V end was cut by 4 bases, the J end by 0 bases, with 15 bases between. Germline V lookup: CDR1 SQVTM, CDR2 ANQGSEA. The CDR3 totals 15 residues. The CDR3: CSVVIPAGMNTEAFF. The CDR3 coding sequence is TGCAGCGTTGTAATTCCGGCAGGGATGAACACTGAAGCTTTCTTT.

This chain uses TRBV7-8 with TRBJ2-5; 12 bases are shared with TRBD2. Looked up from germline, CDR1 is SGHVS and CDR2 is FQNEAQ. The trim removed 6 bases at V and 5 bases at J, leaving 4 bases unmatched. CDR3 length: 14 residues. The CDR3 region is CASRFLAGGETQYF. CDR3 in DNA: TGTGCCAGCAGATTTCTAGCGGGGGGGGAGACCCAGTACTTC.

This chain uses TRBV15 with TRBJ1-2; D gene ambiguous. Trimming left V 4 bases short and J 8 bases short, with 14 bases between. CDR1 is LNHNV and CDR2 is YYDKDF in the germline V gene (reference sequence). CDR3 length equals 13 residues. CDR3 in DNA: TGTGCCACCAGCACTGACTACAGAGGCGGCTACACCTTC. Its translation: CATSTDYRGGYTF. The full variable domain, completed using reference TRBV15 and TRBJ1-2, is DAMVIQNPRYQVTQFGKPVTLSCSQTLNHNVMYWYQQKSSQAPKLLFHYYDKDFNNEADTPDNFQSRRPNTSFCFLDIRSPGLGDTAMYLCATSTDYRGGYTFGSGTRLTVV.

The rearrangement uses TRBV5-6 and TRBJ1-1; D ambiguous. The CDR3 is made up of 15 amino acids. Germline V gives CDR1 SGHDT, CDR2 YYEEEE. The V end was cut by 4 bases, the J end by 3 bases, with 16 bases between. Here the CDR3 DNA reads TGTGCCAGCAGCGGGCCCACAGAAAGGGACACTGAAGCTTTCTTT. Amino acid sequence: CASSGPTERDTEAFF.

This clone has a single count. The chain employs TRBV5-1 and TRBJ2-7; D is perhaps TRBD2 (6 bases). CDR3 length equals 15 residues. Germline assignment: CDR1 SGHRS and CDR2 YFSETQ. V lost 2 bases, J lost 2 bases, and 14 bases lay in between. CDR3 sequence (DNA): TGCGCCAGCAGCTTACGGAGCGGGTCGGCCTACGAGCAGTACTTC. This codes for CASSLRSGSAYEQYF.

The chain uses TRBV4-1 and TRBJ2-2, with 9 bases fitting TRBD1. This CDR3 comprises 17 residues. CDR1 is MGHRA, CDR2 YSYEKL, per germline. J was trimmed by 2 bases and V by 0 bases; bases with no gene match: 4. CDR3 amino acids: CASSQELGQGNTGELFF. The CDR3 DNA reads TGCGCCAGCAGCCAAGAGCTGGGACAGGGAAACACCGGGGAGCTGTTTTTT.

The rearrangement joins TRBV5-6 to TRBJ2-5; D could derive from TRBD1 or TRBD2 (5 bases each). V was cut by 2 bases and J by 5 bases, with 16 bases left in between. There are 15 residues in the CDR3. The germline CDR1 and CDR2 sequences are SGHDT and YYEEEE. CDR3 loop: CASSFSGTPGETQYF. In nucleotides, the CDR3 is TGTGCCAGCAGCTTTTCCGGGACCCCGGGGGAGACCCAGTACTTC. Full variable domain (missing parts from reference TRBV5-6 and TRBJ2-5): DAGVTQSPTHLIKTRGQQVTLRCSPKSGHDTVSWYQQALGQGPQFIFQYYEEEERQRGNFPDRFSGHQFPNYSSELNVNALLLGDSALYLCASSFSGTPGETQYFGPGTRLLVL.

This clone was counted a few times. The CDR3 DNA follows: TGTGCCAGTAGTATAGGGAACAGCCCACTCTACGAGCAGTACTTC. Translation: CASSIGNSPLYEQYF. The chain uses TRBV19 and TRBJ2-7; D unresolved. Germline CDR1 is LNHDA and CDR2 is SQIVND (reference sequence). The V end was cut by 1 base, the J end by 3 bases, with 13 bases between. This CDR3 is 15 amino acids long.

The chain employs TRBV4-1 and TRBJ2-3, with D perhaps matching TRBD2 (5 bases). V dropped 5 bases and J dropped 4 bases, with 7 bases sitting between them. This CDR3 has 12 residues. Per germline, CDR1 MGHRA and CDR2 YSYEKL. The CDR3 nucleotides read TGCGCCAGCAGCTCGAGGGCAGATACGCAGTATTTT. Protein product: CASSSRADTQYF.

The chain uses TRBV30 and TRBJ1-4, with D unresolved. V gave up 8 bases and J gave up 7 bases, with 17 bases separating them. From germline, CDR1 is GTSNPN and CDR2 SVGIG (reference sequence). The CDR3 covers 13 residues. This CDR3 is CAGVGPPAEKLFF. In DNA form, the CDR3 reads TGTGCCGGGGTGGGCCCCCCGGCTGAAAAACTGTTTTTT.

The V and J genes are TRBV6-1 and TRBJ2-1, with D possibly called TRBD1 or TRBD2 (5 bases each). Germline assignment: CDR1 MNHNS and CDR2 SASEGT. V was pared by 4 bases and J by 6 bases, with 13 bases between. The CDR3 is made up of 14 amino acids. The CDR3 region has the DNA TGTGCCAGCAGTGGTCGCGAGGGACCCAATGAGCAGTTCTTC. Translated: CASSGREGPNEQFF.

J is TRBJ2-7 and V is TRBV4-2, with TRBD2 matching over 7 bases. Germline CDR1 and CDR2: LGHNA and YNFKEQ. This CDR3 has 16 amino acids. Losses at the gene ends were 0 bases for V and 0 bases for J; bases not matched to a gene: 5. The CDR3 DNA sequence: TGTGCCAGCAGCCAAGATCCTAGCGGAAACTCCTACGAGCAGTACTTC. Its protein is CASSQDPSGNSYEQYF.

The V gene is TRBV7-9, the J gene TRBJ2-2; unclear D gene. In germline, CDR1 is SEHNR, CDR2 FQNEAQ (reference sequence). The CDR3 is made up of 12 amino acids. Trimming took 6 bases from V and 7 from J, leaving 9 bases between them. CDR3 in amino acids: CASSTQVGELFF. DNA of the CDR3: TGTGCCAGCAGTACTCAGGTCGGGGAGCTGTTTTTT.

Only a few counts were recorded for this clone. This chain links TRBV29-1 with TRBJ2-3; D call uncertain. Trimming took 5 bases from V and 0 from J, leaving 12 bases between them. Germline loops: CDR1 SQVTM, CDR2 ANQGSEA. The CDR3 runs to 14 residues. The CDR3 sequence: CSVLTSKSTDTQYF. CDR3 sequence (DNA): TGCAGCGTTCTTACCAGTAAGAGCACAGATACGCAGTATTTT.